This T cell receptor beta chain was identified during a study of response to subunit inactivated influenza vaccine. Study results and limitations: Authors suggested each seasonal flu vaccination may recruit only limited numbers of new T cells.

As for this clonotype: Its specificity is unknown.

V shed 5 bases, J shed 10 bases, and the junction held 5 bases outside the gene matches. Germline CDR1 and CDR2: SGHVS and FNYEAQ. CDR3 length: 14 residues. TCRdb reprocessed the RT-PCR reads with MiXCR, giving one entry per CDR3 protein. The data hold 490,000 or so distinct CDR3 sequences, with approximately 7.1% observed a single time. This sample comprised PBMCs from blood, obtained less than 30 months after vaccination. The chain recombines TRBV7-6 with TRBJ1-6; 10 bases agree with TRBD1. This receptor was obtained from a man between 50 and 70 years old who received an inactivated influenza vaccine. In DNA, the CDR3 is TGTGCCAGCAGCCGGGACAGGGGTGGCTCACCCCTCCACTTT. It translates to CASSRDRGGSPLHF.